This is a list of T cell receptor beta chains from one sample in a study of T cell responses to AZD1222 COVID-19 vaccine. Data came from immunoSEQ multiplex PCR; TCRdb stores just in-frame clones and leaves some out. Among 180,000 or so clones listed, 90% to 95% were seen once. The sample was peripheral blood, taken 28 days after the second dose of the MenACWY control vaccine. These receptors all stem from an adult who received the MenACWY meningococcal vaccine as a control. Both conserved end residues are part of each CDR3. A D gene is named only where the DNA matches it firmly. Clone size, where shown, is once, few, many, or a class for clones that have expanded.

.	TRBV3-1/TRBV3-2	TRBJ2-2	.	CASSQGGGRTGELFF	TGTGCCAGCAGCCAAGGGGGTGGGCGCACCGGGGAGCTGTTTTTT
.	TRBV28	TRBJ1-6	.	CASISWEFAGSPLHF	TGTGCCAGCATTTCGTGGGAGTTCGCCGGTTCACCCCTCCACTTT
.	TRBV12-5	TRBJ1-6	.	CASGLLGGISPLHF	TGTGCTAGTGGTTTGCTAGGGGGTATTTCACCCCTCCACTTT
.	TRBV6-5	TRBJ1-5	.	CASRSPAGSNQPQHF	TGTGCCAGCAGATCACCGGCGGGTAGCAATCAGCCCCAGCATTTT
.	TRBV27	TRBJ2-7	.	CASSLYPGTVAYEQYF	TGTGCCAGCAGTTTATACCCCGGGACCGTCGCCTACGAGCAGTACTTC
.	TRBV28	TRBJ2-7	.	CASRSPREQYF	TGTGCCAGCAGAAGCCCTAGGGAGCAGTACTTC
.	TRBV5-6	TRBJ1-1	.	CASSFRVTGAIEAFF	TGTGCCAGCAGCTTCAGGGTGACAGGAGCCATTGAAGCTTTCTTT
.	TRBV29-1	TRBJ1-2	.	CSVAGGWDGGYTF	TGCAGCGTTGCGGGTGGATGGGATGGAGGCTACACCTTC
.	TRBV5-1	TRBJ2-6	.	CASSSAGSGANVLTF	TGCGCCAGCAGTTCGGCGGGCTCTGGGGCCAACGTCCTGACTTTC
.	TRBV2	TRBJ2-5	.	CASSEALRGAQETQYF	TGTGCCAGCAGTGAAGCGTTAAGGGGGGCGCAAGAGACCCAGTACTTC
.	TRBV6-5	TRBJ2-7	.	CASSLAPGEQYF	TGTGCCAGCTCCCTGGCCCCTGGCGAGCAGTACTTC
TRBD1	TRBV10-3	TRBJ1-2	.	CAISESSGQGTFPYGYTF	TGTGCCATCAGTGAGTCGTCGGGACAGGGAACCTTTCCCTATGGCTACACCTTC
TRBD1	TRBV7-2	TRBJ1-2	.	CASNRDRVLHGYTF	TGTGCCAGCAACCGGGACAGGGTTCTCCATGGCTACACCTTC
.	TRBV3-1/TRBV3-2	TRBJ2-7	.	CASSPSRSSYEQYF	TGTGCCAGCAGCCCCTCTCGGTCCTCCTACGAGCAGTACTTC
.	TRBV5-5	TRBJ1-6	.	CASSLDPGVNSPLHF	TGTGCCAGCAGCTTGGATCCGGGGGTGAATTCACCCCTCCACTTT
TRBD1	TRBV3-1/TRBV3-2	TRBJ1-1	.	CASSRRTGALNTEAFF	TGTGCCAGCAGCCGAAGGACAGGGGCCCTGAACACTGAAGCTTTCTTT
.	TRBV2	TRBJ1-1	.	CASSQMDMPNTEAFF	TGTGCCAGCAGCCAAATGGACATGCCGAACACTGAAGCTTTCTTT
.	TRBV21-1	TRBJ1-2	.	CASSKEGTGDFRGYTF	TGTGCCAGCAGCAAAGAAGGGACAGGGGATTTTCGTGGCTACACCTTC
TRBD1	TRBV12-3/TRBV12-4	TRBJ1-2	.	CASSQQGSYGYTF	TGTGCCAGCAGTCAACAGGGGAGCTATGGCTACACCTTC
.	TRBV6-5	TRBJ1-1	.	CASRGSWVTEAFF	TGTGCCAGCAGAGGCTCCTGGGTCACTGAAGCTTTCTTT
TRBD1	TRBV18	TRBJ2-7	.	CASSPPTGGAYEQYF	TGTGCCAGCTCACCACCGACAGGGGGGGCCTACGAGCAGTACTTC
TRBD1	TRBV30	TRBJ1-6	.	CAWREGTGARNSPLHF	TGTGCCTGGAGGGAGGGGACAGGGGCGCGTAATTCACCCCTCCACTTT
.	TRBV19	TRBJ1-4	.	CASRSTGRADEKLFF	TGTGCCAGTAGGTCAACAGGGAGAGCTGATGAAAAACTGTTTTTT
TRBD1	TRBV3-1/TRBV3-2	TRBJ1-2	.	CASSQVGGFSLEANYGYTF	TGTGCCAGCAGCCAAGTAGGGGGCTTTTCGCTTGAAGCTAACTATGGCTACACCTTC
TRBD1	TRBV20-1	TRBJ2-1	.	CSASLGTGRYNEQFF	TGCAGTGCTAGTTTGGGGACAGGGCGATACAATGAGCAGTTCTTC
TRBD2	TRBV25-1	TRBJ2-7	.	CASSGTGTKHYEQYF	TGTGCCAGCAGTGGGACCGGGACTAAACACTACGAGCAGTACTTC
.	TRBV5-4	TRBJ1-1	.	CASSSRDTEAFF	TGTGCCAGCAGTTCGAGGGACACTGAAGCTTTCTTT
TRBD1	TRBV5-1	TRBJ1-6	once	CASNLGTGDSPLHF	TGCGCCAGCAACCTCGGGACAGGGGATTCACCCCTCCACTTT
TRBD1	TRBV5-1	TRBJ1-6	.	CASSPGQGSYSPLHF	TGCGCCAGCAGCCCGGGACAGGGGAGTTATTCACCCCTCCACTTT
.	TRBV3-1/TRBV3-2	TRBJ1-2	.	CASSLDVAYGYTF	TGTGCCAGCAGCCTTGACGTTGCCTATGGCTACACCTTC
.	TRBV30	TRBJ1-1	once	CAWSVRDAEAFF	TGTGCCTGGAGCGTAAGAGACGCTGAAGCTTTCTTT
TRBD1	TRBV5-6	TRBJ1-1	.	CASTGQVTYTEAFF	TGTGCCAGCACGGGACAGGTCACTTACACTGAAGCTTTCTTT
.	TRBV5-6	TRBJ2-7	.	CASSTGGVQYF	TGTGCCAGCAGCACTGGAGGGGTACAGTACTTC
TRBD1	TRBV6-5	TRBJ1-4	.	CASSRQGPNEKLFF	TGTGCCAGCAGTCGACAGGGGCCTAATGAAAAACTGTTTTTT
.	TRBV6-4	TRBJ1-2	.	CASSLDSPGLYGYTF	TGTGCCAGCAGCCTGGACAGTCCCGGCCTCTATGGCTACACCTTC
.	TRBV11-3	TRBJ2-2	.	CASSLVSVGAGELFF	TGTGCCAGCAGCTTAGTCAGCGTCGGCGCCGGGGAGCTGTTTTTT
.	TRBV9	TRBJ2-7	.	CASSLREGGIYEQYF	TGTGCCAGCAGCCTCCGGGAAGGTGGGATCTACGAGCAGTACTTC
.	TRBV20-1	TRBJ1-5	.	CSARVPPQHF	TGCAGTGCTCGAGTTCCTCCCCAGCATTTT
.	TRBV6-1	TRBJ1-1	.	CASSSIDKNTEAFF	TGTGCCAGCAGTTCCATAGACAAGAACACTGAAGCTTTCTTT
.	TRBV19	TRBJ1-6	.	CASRGDVGGNSPLHF	TGTGCCAGTAGGGGGGACGTCGGTGGGAATTCACCCCTCCACTTT
.	TRBV7-9	TRBJ1-2	.	CASSLSQTHYGYTF	TGTGCCAGCAGCTTATCACAGACCCACTATGGCTACACCTTC
TRBD2	TRBV7-3	TRBJ2-2	.	CASSLGPGLAATGELFF	TGTGCCAGCAGCTTGGGCCCGGGACTAGCGGCCACCGGGGAGCTGTTTTTT
TRBD2	TRBV5-5	TRBJ2-3	once	CASSFPRLAGATDTQYF	TGTGCCAGCAGCTTCCCCAGACTAGCGGGAGCCACAGATACGCAGTATTTT
TRBD2	TRBV11-2	TRBJ2-3	.	CASSLAASGVTDTQYF	TGTGCCAGCAGCTTAGCTGCTAGCGGGGTAACAGATACGCAGTATTTT